This entry describes one TCR beta chain. The target antigen is unknown. The record originates from a study of cytomegalovirus exposure and HLA in healthy donors. General study results and limits: The authors confirmed in vitro that three CMV-associated chains were specific for CMV antigens. Follow-up analysis later connected one missense variant in DCLRE1C with trimming of TCR beta V- and J-genes. Presence/absence analyses rested on an assumption that sequencing depth was roughly uniform across donors.

Primers: 60 Vbeta forward and 13 Jbeta reverse. Using immunoSEQ multiplex PCR, the repertoire was profiled, and TCRdb retains in-frame clones only, with some absent. The sample records under 200,000 clones, approximately 86% being singletons. The V and J ends lost 4 bases and 2 bases respectively, with 5 bases between them. Germline lookup yields CDR1 GTSNPN and CDR2 SVGIG (reference sequence). The CDR3 contains 12 residues. V usage is TRBV30 and J usage is TRBJ2-2; D is uncertain. This receptor was identified in a young woman in good health and CMV-seronegative. The sequenced sample consisted of PBMCs. CDR3 nucleotides: TGTGCCTGGACCCCAAACACCGGGGAGCTGTTTTTT. This translates into CAWTPNTGELFF.